This T cell receptor (beta chain) was found in a study of shared clonotypes between healthy human individuals. Positive CCR7 selection of CD45RO-negative cells yielded the naive CD8 cells, and terminally differentiated effector memory CD45RA+ cells were excluded. The CDR3 consists of 15 residues. Germline V gives CDR1 LNHDA, CDR2 SQIVND (reference sequence). V was pared by 3 bases and J by 6 bases, with 6 bases of the junction left unmatched. The protocol was immunoSEQ multiplex PCR, while the TCRdb copy is restricted to in-frame clones and leaves out a portion. This table holds over 750,000 clones, about 96% found once.

The sequenced sample was naive CD8+ T cells sorted from blood. The genes are TRBV19 and TRBJ1-5; 9 bases match TRBD1. This receptor was taken from a man aged 25-45 years in good health. Here the CDR3 reads CASSIVGQGFQPQHF. DNA for the CDR3: TGTGCCAGTAGTATTGTGGGACAGGGCTTTCAGCCCCAGCATTTT.